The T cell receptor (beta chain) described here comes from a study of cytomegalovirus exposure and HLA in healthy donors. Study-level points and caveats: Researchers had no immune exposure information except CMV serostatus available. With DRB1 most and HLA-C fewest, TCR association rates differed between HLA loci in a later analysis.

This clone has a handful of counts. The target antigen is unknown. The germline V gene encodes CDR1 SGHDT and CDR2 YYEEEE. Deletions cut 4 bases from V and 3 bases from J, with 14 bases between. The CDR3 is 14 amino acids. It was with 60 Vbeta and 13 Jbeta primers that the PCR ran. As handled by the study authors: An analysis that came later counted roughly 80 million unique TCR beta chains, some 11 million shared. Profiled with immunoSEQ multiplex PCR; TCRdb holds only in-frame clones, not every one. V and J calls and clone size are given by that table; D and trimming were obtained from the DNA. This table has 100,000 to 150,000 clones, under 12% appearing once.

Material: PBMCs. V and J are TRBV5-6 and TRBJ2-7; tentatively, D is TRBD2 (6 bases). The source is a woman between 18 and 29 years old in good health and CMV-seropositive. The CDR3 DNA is TGTGCCAGCAGCCCGGAGGGAGTTTTCTACGAGCAGTACTTC. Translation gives CASSPEGVFYEQYF.